Each of the 16 T cell receptor beta chains below was sequenced from the same sample in a study of T cells in Graves' hyperthyroidism and ophthalmopathy. Authors of the study amplified TCR beta CDR3 regions from RNA transcripts. TCR CDR3 underwent first-round RT-PCR with the HTBI primer set. TCRdb called the multiplex PCR reads again in MiXCR, with one record for every CDR3 protein. The sample has approximately 600,000 distinct CDR3 sequences; approximately 15% are singletons. The source material was blood. The receptor source for this set is a woman in her late teens or twenties with Graves' ophthalmopathy.

This chain's CDR3 is CASRHRGQRGRTTDTQYF. As DNA, the CDR3 is TGTGCCAGCAGACATAGAGGACAGCGAGGGAGGACCACAGATACGCAGTATTTT. V and J are TRBV14 and TRBJ2-3; the D gene could be TRBD1 or TRBD2 (6 bases each). CDR1 and CDR2 (germline): SGHDN, FVKESK. Between the trimmed V and J ends, which lost 6 bases and 2 bases, there was a span of 24 bases. This CDR3 has 18 amino acids.

The chain couples TRBV6-1 to TRBJ2-7, with 8 bases identical to TRBD1. The V and J ends lost 0 bases and 0 bases, in that order; junction bases with no gene match: 4. Germline V gene sequence: CDR1 MNHNS, CDR2 SASEGT. CDR3 length equals 16 residues. CDR3 coding DNA: TGTGCCAGCAGTGAAGCAGAAGGGACAGGCTCCTACGAGCAGTACTTC. Translation: CASSEAEGTGSYEQYF.

This clonotype was found a few times. The rearrangement joins TRBV6-1 to TRBJ2-7; D tentatively reads TRBD1 or TRBD2 (5 bases each). This CDR3 comprises 15 residues. Trimming removed 5 bases from V and 0 bases from J, with 14 bases in between. Germline-derived CDR1 and CDR2 are MNHNS and SASEGT. The CDR3 protein is CASSPNRDGSYEQYF. CDR3 sequence (DNA): TGTGCCAGCAGTCCTAACCGGGACGGCTCCTACGAGCAGTACTTC.

This clonotype has ten or more counts. DNA for the CDR3: TGTGCCAGCGTGCGCCGGGACAGGGGAACCTACGAGCAGTACTTC. Amino acid sequence: CASVRRDRGTYEQYF. The V gene is TRBV27, the J gene TRBJ2-7; 10 bases map to TRBD1. Germline V gives CDR1 MNHEY, CDR2 SMNVEV (reference sequence). The ends lost 8 bases at V and 2 bases at J; junction bases unmatched: 9. The CDR3 runs 15 residues.

There are many counts of this clonotype. The rearrangement uses TRBV28 and TRBJ1-2; TRBD1 matches at 12 bases. The CDR3 is 17 amino acids. Trimming at V came to 7 bases and at J to 8 bases, leaving 17 bases not matched to a gene. Germline lookup yields CDR1 MDHEN and CDR2 SYDVKM. CDR3 coding DNA: TGTGCCAGCACCAGTCCGGGACAGGGGGCCAGGGGCCAGGGCTACACCTTC. This codes for CASTSPGQGARGQGYTF.

This clonotype was counted a few times. V gene TRBV7-9 combines with J gene TRBJ1-3; perhaps TRBD1 as D (5 bases). Trimming shortened V by 2 bases and J by 0 bases, and 14 bases separated the two germline ends. The germline V gene has CDR1 SEHNR and CDR2 FQNEAQ (reference sequence). This CDR3 has 17 amino acids. CDR3 DNA: TGTGCCAGCAGCTTATCGGGGTTGGACAACTCTGGAAACACCATATATTTT. Translated, it gives CASSLSGLDNSGNTIYF.

This clonotype was seen repeatedly, ten times or more. The genes are TRBV12-3 or TRBV12-4 and TRBJ2-1, with 10 bases fitting TRBD2. The CDR3 loop spans 17 amino acids. V dropped 5 bases and J dropped 4; count of bases not matched to a gene: 11. CDR3 sequence reads: CASSPRRGLASYNEQFF. The CDR3 DNA reads TGTGCCAGCAGTCCCCGCCGGGGACTAGCGTCTTACAATGAGCAGTTCTTC.

Many counts were recorded for this clonotype. The chain recombines TRBV28 with TRBJ2-5; 9 positions agree with TRBD2. Trimming at V came to 9 bases and at J to 5 bases, leaving 10 bases not matched to a gene. This CDR3 has 14 residues. Per the germline V gene, CDR1 is MDHEN and CDR2 is SYDVKM. This CDR3 reads CASSNSGSGETQYF. In DNA form, the CDR3 reads TGTGCCAGTTCTAATAGCGGGAGTGGGGAGACCCAGTACTTC.

This clonotype was picked up many times. The rearrangement uses TRBV2 and TRBJ2-7; perhaps TRBD2 as D (5 bases). This CDR3 comprises 11 residues. V gave up 9 bases and J gave up 7 bases, with 13 bases separating them. Germline V gives CDR1 SNHLY, CDR2 FYNNEI. CDR3 in amino acids: CASRTASEQYF. DNA of the CDR3: TGTGCCAGTAGGACTGCCTCGGAGCAGTACTTC.

This clonotype was counted ten times or more. This chain uses TRBV27 with TRBJ1-2; 8 nucleotides match TRBD1. Per the germline V gene, CDR1 is MNHEY and CDR2 is SMNVEV (reference sequence). The CDR3 sequence is 14 residues long. Trimming took 5 bases from V and 4 from J; bases not matched to a gene: 6. CDR3 in DNA: TGTGCCAGCAGTACCTCTGGACAGGGCTATGGCTACACCTTC. It yields the protein CASSTSGQGYGYTF.

The chain recombines TRBV7-3 with TRBJ2-3; D unclear. The CDR3 sequence is 13 residues long. In germline, CDR1 is SGHTA, CDR2 FQGTGA. V lost 3 bases, J lost 4 bases, and 8 bases lay in between. DNA for the CDR3: TGTGCCAGCAGCTTGGTTGGGCCAGATACGCAGTATTTT. As protein: CASSLVGPDTQYF.

This clonotype was seen ten or more times. The V call is TRBV29-1, the J call TRBJ2-5; TRBD2 might be the D (6 bases). The CDR3 contains 14 residues. V gave up 3 bases and J gave up 1 base, with 12 bases separating them. In germline, CDR1 is SQVTM, CDR2 ANQGSEA. CDR3 in amino acids: CSVDFGGTQETQYF. The CDR3 DNA reads TGCAGCGTTGATTTTGGGGGGACCCAAGAGACCCAGTACTTC.

This clonotype showed up many times. The chain carries TRBV12-3 or TRBV12-4 and TRBJ1-1; D gene unclear. CDR3 length equals 15 residues. The V end lost 5 bases, the J end lost 1 base, and 14 bases lay between the germline ends. The CDR3 sequence is CASSPTLSGNTEAFF. CDR3 DNA: TGTGCCAGCAGTCCAACCCTCTCAGGGAACACTGAAGCTTTCTTT.

This clonotype has more than one count but fewer than ten. V is TRBV19 and J is TRBJ2-2; perhaps TRBD2 as D (5 bases). CDR3 length: 14 amino acids. Germline loops: CDR1 LNHDA, CDR2 SQIVND (reference sequence). The ends were cut back, 1 base at V and 5 bases at J, with 8 bases in the middle. The CDR3 DNA sequence: TGTGCCAGTAGTATAGCGGGGAAAACCGGGGAGCTGTTTTTT. It is translated as CASSIAGKTGELFF. The whole variable domain, remainder taken from reference TRBV19 and TRBJ2-2, is DGGITQSPKYLFRKEGQNVTLSCEQNLNHDAMYWYRQDPGQGLRLIYYSQIVNDFQKGDIAEGYSVSREKKESFPLTVTSAQKNPTAFYLCASSIAGKTGELFFGEGSRLTVL.

In this sample, this clonotype turned up many times. The chain combines TRBV7-8 with TRBJ2-7, with 9 nucleotides matching TRBD1. Germline CDR1 reads SGHVS; CDR2 reads FQNEAQ. Trimming at V came to 7 bases and at J to 1 base, leaving 14 bases not matched to a gene. The CDR3 is made up of 17 amino acids. CDR3 in DNA: TGTGCCAGCACCCTGGGGCCGGGACAGGGTGGTTCCTACGAGCAGTACTTC. This translates into CASTLGPGQGGSYEQYF.

Many counts were recorded for this clonotype. The genes are TRBV11-2 and TRBJ2-5; 10 nucleotides match TRBD1. CDR1 is SGHAT and CDR2 is FQNNGV in the germline V gene. This CDR3 has 15 amino acids. V dropped 5 bases and J dropped 5; count of bases not matched to a gene: 8. The CDR3 loop is CASSQRQGAMETQYF. The CDR3 DNA follows: TGTGCCAGCAGCCAAAGACAGGGGGCGATGGAGACCCAGTACTTC.